Each of the 32 T cell receptor beta chains below was sequenced from the same sample in a study of T cell repertoires in cytomegalovirus infection. TCRdb itself ran the reads through MiXCR, one entry per CDR3 protein. The sample has more than 250,000 distinct CDR3 sequences, around a quarter seen once. For these TCRs, the target antigens are not known. Sequenced here: cultured PBMCs, sampled from culture after CMV antigen stimulation. The receptors were sampled from a human donor in good health (CMV status not recorded). Some clones in this sample may be carry-over from other donors' samples.

The J gene is TRBJ1-2, the V gene TRBV28, with a tentative D call TRBD1 (5 bases). The CDR3 runs to 13 residues. The germline gives CDR1 MDHEN, CDR2 SYDVKM. V was clipped by 7 bases and J by 8 bases, with 17 bases between them. CDR3 amino acids: CASTRKGFDGYTF. The CDR3 region has the DNA TGTGCCAGCACCCGAAAGGGGTTTGACGGCTACACCTTC.

This clonotype was picked up one time. The rearrangement links TRBV7-9 to TRBJ2-6; D not certain. Germline loops: CDR1 SEHNR, CDR2 FQNEAQ (reference sequence). The CDR3 has 15 amino acids. Trimming removed 4 bases from V and 4 bases from J, with 11 bases in between. The CDR3: CASSYRLDGANVLTF. The DNA of the CDR3 is TGTGCCAGCAGCTATCGATTGGACGGGGCCAACGTCCTGACTTTC.

The rearrangement joins TRBV6-6 to TRBJ1-6; TRBD1 aligns across 12 bases. V lost 0 bases to trimming and J lost 7 bases; unmatched junction nucleotides: 4. The CDR3 covers 17 residues. Germline loops: CDR1 MNHNY, CDR2 SVGAGI (reference sequence). The CDR3 is CASSYSGTGGSNSPLHF. CDR3 bases: TGTGCCAGCAGTTACTCGGGGACAGGGGGCTCAAATTCACCCCTCCACTTT.

The rearrangement joins TRBV28 to TRBJ2-1, with 7 bases lining up with TRBD2. J gave up 9 bases and V 6 bases, and 17 bases lay outside the gene matches. The CDR3 runs to 16 residues. Germline assignment: CDR1 MDHEN and CDR2 SYDVKM. Written as DNA, the CDR3 is TGTGCCAGCAGCCCCAGCGGGGCCCGGGAAGTTGGTGAGCAGTTCTTC. Protein sequence: CASSPSGAREVGEQFF. The full variable domain, completed using reference TRBV28 and TRBJ2-1, is DVKVTQSSRYLVKRTGEKVFLECVQDMDHENMFWYRQDPGLGLRLIYFSYDVKMKEKGDIPEGYSVSREKKERFSLILESASTNQTSMYLCASSPSGAREVGEQFFGPGTRLTVL.

This clonotype ranks as medium-sized. The rearrangement uses TRBV7-9 and TRBJ1-6; 7 nucleotides match TRBD1. The CDR3 consists of 14 residues. CDR1 is SEHNR, CDR2 FQNEAQ, per germline (reference sequence). The trim removed 7 bases at V and 8 bases at J, leaving 8 bases unmatched. CDR3 residues: CASTDREVYSPLHF. The CDR3, as DNA: TGTGCCAGCACCGACAGGGAGGTGTATTCACCCCTCCACTTT.

The rearrangement links TRBV24-1 to TRBJ2-7; the D gene could be TRBD1 or TRBD2 (5 bases each). The CDR3 totals 16 residues. CDR1 is KGHDR, CDR2 SFDVKD, per germline. Trimming stripped 8 bases from V and 0 bases from J, with 19 bases between. In DNA form, the CDR3 reads TGTGCCACCAAGGGTCTTATGGGACCGTACTCCTACGAGCAGTACGTC. This sequence encodes CATKGLMGPYSYEQYV.

This chain uses TRBV6-1 with TRBJ2-7, with 8 nucleotides matching TRBD1. Germline CDR1 MNHNS, CDR2 SASEGT. J gave up 4 bases and V 2 bases, and 16 bases lay outside the gene matches. This CDR3 has 18 amino acids. The CDR3 DNA reads TGTGCCAGCAGTGAAAACCAGGGGGCCATCTCCTTTTCTTACGAGCAGTACTTC. Its translation: CASSENQGAISFSYEQYF.

V is TRBV5-6 and J is TRBJ1-3; D is unresolved. Germline V gene lookup returns CDR1 SGHDT and CDR2 YYEEEE. CDR3 length: 15 amino acids. V was cut by 2 bases and J by 4 bases, with 13 bases left in between. CDR3 sequence (DNA): TGTGCCAGCAGCTTCTCCGGACTTGGAGGAAACACCATATATTTT. Its protein product is CASSFSGLGGNTIYF.

This clonotype was counted only a few times. This chain joins TRBV10-3 and TRBJ1-4; 7 nucleotides align to TRBD1. The CDR3 covers 17 residues. The ends lost 4 bases at V and 4 bases at J; junction bases unmatched: 12. In germline, CDR1 is ENHRY, CDR2 SYGVKD. CDR3 in amino acids: CAISGQDVQGNNEKLFF. Here the CDR3 DNA reads TGTGCCATCAGTGGCCAAGACGTACAGGGGAATAATGAAAAACTGTTTTTT.

The rearrangement joins TRBV4-1 to TRBJ1-1, with a possible D match to TRBD1 (5 bases). Germline values: CDR1 MGHRA, CDR2 YSYEKL. CDR3 length equals 14 residues. Between the trimmed V and J ends, which lost 7 bases and 2 bases, there was a span of 14 bases. The CDR3 nucleotides are TGCGCCAGCACCACAACGGGACGTAACACTGAAGCTTTCTTT. Protein: CASTTTGRNTEAFF.

This clonotype was picked up a small number of times. As DNA, the CDR3 is TGCGCCAGCAGCTCGGGACAGGGAGGAAGAATGAGAGGCTACACCTTC. Residues: CASSSGQGGRMRGYTF. The rearrangement joins TRBV4-1 to TRBJ1-2, with 9 bases identical to TRBD1. Germline lookup yields CDR1 MGHRA and CDR2 YSYEKL. V lost 5 bases and J lost 8; bases outside the gene matches: 15. This CDR3 region has 16 residues.

Here the CDR3 DNA reads TGTGCCAGCAGTTTGCGAACAGGGGATACGCAGTATTTT. Translating it yields CASSLRTGDTQYF. The J gene is TRBJ2-3, the V gene TRBV12-3 or TRBV12-4; TRBD1 is a possible D gene (6 bases). Trimming removed 3 bases at V and 6 bases at J, with 10 bases between. This CDR3 comprises 13 residues.

The gene calls are TRBV6-2 or TRBV6-3 and TRBJ2-1, with 9 positions matching TRBD2. This CDR3 is 14 amino acids long. V trimming: 4 bases; J trimming: 6 bases; junction bases outside the gene matches: 4. The germline gives CDR1 MNHEY, CDR2 SVGEGT. In DNA form, the CDR3 reads TGTGCCAGCAGTTCTCTAGCGGGGTCCAATGAGCAGTTCTTC. Encoded protein: CASSSLAGSNEQFF.

J is TRBJ2-3 and V is TRBV7-9; no reliable D call. Trimming removed 0 bases at V and 6 bases at J, with 7 bases between. This CDR3 contains 13 residues. Per the germline V gene, CDR1 is SEHNR and CDR2 is FQNEAQ (reference sequence). CDR3 amino acids: CASSLADLDTQYF. In DNA form, the CDR3 reads TGTGCCAGCAGCTTAGCGGACCTGGATACGCAGTATTTT.

This rearrangement joins TRBV5-4 to TRBJ2-5; D possibly corresponds to TRBD2 (6 bases). This CDR3 has 16 residues. V shed 0 bases and J shed 0 bases, with 12 bases lying between them. Per the germline V gene, CDR1 is SGHNT and CDR2 is YYREEE (reference sequence). CDR3 sequence (DNA): TGTGCCAGCAGCTTGGTGGGGGGAGTATACCAAGAGACCCAGTACTTC. This translates into CASSLVGGVYQETQYF.

This clonotype was detected only a few times. The chain has TRBV29-1 and TRBJ2-6; D gene uncertain. The V and J ends lost 3 bases and 4 bases respectively, with 4 bases between them. CDR1 and CDR2 from the germline V gene are SQVTM and ANQGSEA. The CDR3 consists of 12 residues. CDR3 in DNA: TGCAGCGTTGATGAGGGGGCCAACGTCCTGACTTTC. Translating gives CSVDEGANVLTF.

This clonotype was counted many times. The genes are TRBV4-3 and TRBJ1-2, with TRBD1 matching 7 bases. This CDR3 contains 17 residues. CDR1 and CDR2 (germline): LGHNA, YSLEER. Trimming at V came to 0 bases and at J to 3 bases, leaving 10 bases not matched to a gene. Here the CDR3 DNA reads TGCGCCAGCAGCCAAGATTTAGGGGGCGATTCCGACTATGGCTACACCTTC. Protein sequence: CASSQDLGGDSDYGYTF.

The chain links TRBV11-2 to TRBJ1-2; TRBD1 agrees at 7 bases. The CDR3 extends over 16 amino acids. Germline CDR1 and CDR2: SGHAT and FQNNGV. V lost 4 bases, J lost 1 base, and 9 bases stayed unmatched. CDR3: CASSSIGGTDNYGYTF. The CDR3 bases are TGTGCCAGCAGCTCCATAGGGGGGACAGATAACTATGGCTACACCTTC.

The gene calls are TRBV5-4 and TRBJ2-5; 7 bases fit TRBD2. This CDR3 is built from 13 residues. Germline-derived CDR1 and CDR2 are SGHNT and YYREEE (reference sequence). Germline trimming cut 6 bases from V and 7 bases from J; bases unmatched to any gene: 9. The CDR3 protein is CASTRLADGTQYF. The CDR3 region has the DNA TGTGCCAGCACCCGTCTAGCGGATGGGACCCAGTACTTC.

The chain links TRBV6-5 to TRBJ2-2; 10 bases agree with TRBD2. This CDR3 spans 17 amino acids. Trimming took 5 bases from V and 7 from J; bases not matched to a gene: 13. CDR1 is MNHEY, CDR2 SVGAGI, per germline. CDR3 bases: TGTGCCAGCAGTGACACTAGCGGGATGGCTGGGATCGGGGAGCTGTTTTTT. Protein product: CASSDTSGMAGIGELFF.

This clonotype was picked up a small number of times. The chain is built from TRBV5-6 and TRBJ2-7, with 8 bases fitting TRBD1. Germline V gene sequence: CDR1 SGHDT, CDR2 YYEEEE. Losses at the gene ends were 4 bases for V and 4 bases for J; bases not matched to a gene: 7. The CDR3 covers 14 residues. In DNA form, the CDR3 reads TGTGCCAGCAGCACGGGACGGGACAGGTACGAGCAGTACGTC. Translation gives CASSTGRDRYEQYV.

The CDR3 bases are TGTGCCAGCAGCTCGGGACAGGGAATAGTAGAGACCCAGTACTTC. This codes for CASSSGQGIVETQYF. The chain is built from TRBV7-7 and TRBJ2-5, with 9 bases aligning to TRBD1. The germline gives CDR1 SSHAT, CDR2 FNYEAQ (reference sequence). With 4 bases clipped from V and 4 bases from J, the junction kept 7 bases outside the gene matches. The CDR3 loop spans 15 amino acids.

This chain uses TRBV24-1 with TRBJ2-5; D possibly corresponds to TRBD2 (5 bases). Germline CDR1 KGHDR, CDR2 SFDVKD. The ends were cut back, 0 bases at V and 3 bases at J, with 10 bases in the middle. The CDR3 has 15 residues. CDR3 residues: CATSDLLSGEETQYF. CDR3 in DNA: TGTGCCACCAGTGATTTGCTGAGCGGAGAAGAGACCCAGTACTTC.

Many counts were recorded for this clonotype. The CDR3 coding sequence is TGTGCCAGCAGTCCCTACCTAGCGGGTTACGAGCAGTACGTC. Translated, it gives CASSPYLAGYEQYV. The chain recombines TRBV6-2 or TRBV6-3 with TRBJ2-7, with 8 bases lining up with TRBD2. The CDR3 sequence is 14 residues long. Unmatched junction bases numbered 7, after V lost 5 bases and J lost 4 bases. The germline V gene has CDR1 MNHEY and CDR2 SVGEGT.

This clonotype was picked up many times. The rearrangement uses TRBV7-2 and TRBJ2-3; no reliable D call. This CDR3 is 14 amino acids long. Trimming left V 2 bases short and J 1 base short, with 7 bases between. Germline loops: CDR1 SGHTA, CDR2 FQGNSA. CDR3 sequence reads: CASSLRSGTDTQYF. CDR3 coding DNA: TGTGCCAGCAGCTTACGTTCGGGCACAGATACGCAGTATTTT.

This chain uses TRBV28 with TRBJ1-1; a possible D gene is TRBD1 (6 bases). V was cut by 10 bases and J by 3 bases, with 15 bases left in between. The CDR3 spans 13 residues. CDR1 and CDR2 (germline): MDHEN, SYDVKM. Here the CDR3 DNA reads TGTGCCATCCACCCTGGGGGCTACACTGAAGCTTTCTTT. This sequence encodes CAIHPGGYTEAFF.

This chain joins TRBV6-1 and TRBJ2-2, with TRBD1 as a possible D gene (5 bases). Germline V gene sequence: CDR1 MNHNS, CDR2 SASEGT. There are 16 residues in the CDR3. Deletions cut 0 bases from V and 9 bases from J, with 17 bases between. CDR3 protein: CASSEAETPWGRELFF. The DNA of the CDR3 is TGTGCCAGCAGTGAAGCCGAAACCCCATGGGGCCGGGAGCTGTTTTTT.

This clonotype was counted between two and nine times. J is TRBJ2-5 and V is TRBV28, with 7 bases fitting TRBD1. CDR3 size: 13 residues. CDR1 is MDHEN, CDR2 SYDVKM, per germline. With V trimmed by 2 bases and J by 9 bases, 6 bases remained unmatched. The CDR3 reads CASSLPTGPPQYF. The CDR3 coding sequence is TGTGCCAGCAGTTTACCGACAGGGCCCCCCCAGTACTTC.

J is TRBJ2-4 and V is TRBV29-1, with a weak D call TRBD1 (6 bases). The CDR3 totals 12 residues. Germline CDR1 and CDR2: SQVTM and ANQGSEA. V gave up 6 bases and J gave up 6 bases, with 12 bases separating them. CDR3 in DNA: TGCAGCGTGGAGGCACAGGGAAACATTCAGTACTTC. As protein: CSVEAQGNIQYF.

This clonotype was recorded many times. The chain links TRBV7-2 to TRBJ1-1, with TRBD1 as a possible D gene (5 bases). This CDR3 is built from 15 residues. Deletions cut 0 bases from V and 0 bases from J, with 8 bases between. Germline V gene lookup returns CDR1 SGHTA and CDR2 FQGNSA. CDR3 region: CASSLAPGLNTEAFF. The CDR3 DNA follows: TGTGCCAGCAGCTTAGCGCCAGGGCTGAACACTGAAGCTTTCTTT.

There are a few counts of this clonotype. The chain links TRBV7-6 to TRBJ1-1; 7 nucleotides match TRBD1. Trimming at V came to 5 bases and at J to 3 bases, leaving 3 bases not matched to a gene. The CDR3 totals 13 residues. Per germline, CDR1 SGHVS and CDR2 FNYEAQ. As DNA, the CDR3 is TGTGCCAGCAGCCGGGGACAGTACACTGAAGCTTTCTTT. Its protein product is CASSRGQYTEAFF. Drawing the rest from reference TRBV7-6 and TRBJ1-1, the complete variable domain is GAGVSQSPRYKVTKRGQDVALRCDPISGHVSLYWYRQALGQGPEFLTYFNYEAQQDKSGLPNDRFSAERPEGSISTLTIQRTEQRDSAMYRCASSRGQYTEAFFGQGTRLTVV.

The chain employs TRBV12-3 or TRBV12-4 and TRBJ2-7; no clear D gene. The CDR3 loop spans 12 amino acids. Trimming took off 6 bases at V and 3 bases at J, with 9 bases between the two ends. CDR3 residues: CASSRAHYEQYF. CDR3 DNA sequence: TGTGCCAGCAGCCGGGCTCACTACGAGCAGTACTTC.